Detailed here is one TCR beta chain. The clone's antigen remains unknown. Its ends do not fully match the called genes, so a read error is possible. This record comes from a study of shared clonotypes between healthy human individuals (dated by TCRdb to the early 2020s). General notes on the study: Two women and a few men aged 18 to 49 years were included in the cohort. Blood TCR repertoires of about 5 healthy adults were deeply sequenced to estimate repertoire size and the extent of clonotype sharing between individuals. To increase sequencing depth and limit assay-specific biases, TCR repertoire library preparation and sequencing were carried out by different laboratories using diverse techniques. Per donor, leukapheresis produced somewhere between about 0.85 and 9.5 billion PBMCs. Study-level results and caveats: Pairwise subsampling indicated that sequencing depth was expected to affect the degree of clonotype sharing among donors. The genetic and exposure-history diversity represented was limited by the small number of donors. Sampling was restricted to blood, and TCR repertoires in tissues likely differ from the TCR repertoires found in blood.

Donors were healthy HIV-negative adults with no recently reported acute infections or vaccinations. Only Caucasian adults living in Nashville, Tennessee, USA were represented among the donors. In the unsorted samples, 87 million or so PBMCs were counted, and genomic DNA was extracted using the QIAamp DNA Blood Mini kit. Blood was collected by leukapheresis, and PBMCs were isolated by Ficoll-Histopaque density gradient centrifugation and then cryopreserved in liquid nitrogen vapor phase. TCR CDR3 regions were amplified from genomic DNA by multiplex PCR using the deep immunoSEQ assay. For each cell subset, the extracted genomic DNA was distributed evenly across all wells of several immunoSEQ 96-well plates, and each plate served as one replicate. Each replicate PCR for unsorted PBMC received around 330 ng genomic DNA, equal to around 30,000 T cell genomes. Unsorted PBMC genomic DNA was sequenced across ten immunoSEQ deep assay plates. Purified libraries were measured with a Qubit 3.0 fluorometer, size-checked on a Bioanalyzer 2100, and measured again with the KAPA Library Quantification kit. Each immunoSEQ 96-well plate was sequenced on its own single-read 150-cycle Illumina NextSeq 550 flow cell. Regarding the original processing steps: Because the immunoSEQ output held only junctional sequences and lacked quality scores, the filtering could not match the filtering applied to full-length reads. To assign V/J genes and CDR3, sequences were annotated using PyIR, a Python wrapper for IgBLAST v1.9, with IMGT germline references. Any read was removed if the V/J assignment was weak (E-value above 1e-6), the CDR3 was missing, or the read contained stop codons, out-of-frame junctions, or ambiguous translated residues. V3J clonotypes were defined by identical inferred V gene, J gene, and CDR3 amino acid sequence. Percentage overlap between repertoires was computed as shared unique clonotypes divided by the size of the smaller repertoire. Three approaches were used to assess repertoire richness: RTK rarefaction, the Chao1 estimator, and Recon v2.1 estimates of unobserved clonotypes. TCRdb provides this immuneACCESS table in a form limited to in-frame rearrangements. Some clones are lacking; in checked studies, under half of them reflect an unresolved V gene, and why the rest are absent is not known. D and trimming were read from the DNA, whereas the V and J calls and clone size are those reported in that table. The sample has hundreds of thousands of clones on record, 79% of them singletons. About 13% of the sample rests with the top ten.

CDR1 and CDR2, looked up from the germline V gene (reference sequence), are SSHAT and FNYEAQ. From the cysteine up to the phenylalanine, the CDR3 has a length of 14 residues. Only the CDR3 DNA is retained, 42 bases long and in frame from the first base. Rearrangement joined TRBV7-7 to TRBJ2-7, with TRBD2 tentatively as D gene (5 bases match). The clonotype originates from a middle-aged woman in good health. Some clones in this sample may be carry-over from other donors' samples. Specimen: PBMCs. The DNA is as follows: TGTGCTAGCAGCTTAGGTCTAGCAAACGACGAGCAGTACTTC. Its coded protein is CASSLGLANDEQYF.